The 27 T cell receptor beta chains below come from one sample, sequenced in a study of blood T cell repertoires in COVID-19. The method was immunoSEQ multiplex PCR; TCRdb's version includes in-frame clones alone and lacks a portion of them. The repertoire includes approximately 60,000 clones, 65% to 85% of them detected once, and around 21% sits in the top ten. Sequencing used peripheral blood. These receptors originate from an elderly woman with active or convalescent COVID-19.

In regard to this clone: Mismatch with germline at one junction end may stem from a read error. The J gene is TRBJ2-5, the V gene TRBV7-3, with 10 bases aligning to TRBD1. The CDR3 runs 13 residues. CDR1 is SGHTA, CDR2 FQGTGA, per germline. CDR3 in amino acids: CASSSGTGAGQHF. The DNA for the CDR3 is TGTGCCAGCAGCTCGGGGACAGGGGCCGGGCAACACTTC.

The chain has TRBV7-9 and TRBJ1-5; D is undetermined. V was clipped by 0 bases and J by 2 bases, with 5 bases between them. Germline CDR1 reads SEHNR; CDR2 reads FQNEAQ (reference sequence). CDR3 size: 14 residues. The CDR3 spells CASSLASGNQPQHF. DNA for the CDR3: TGTGCCAGCAGCTTAGCCTCCGGCAATCAGCCCCAGCATTTT.

V and J are TRBV19 and TRBJ1-6, with D possibly matching TRBD1 (5 bases). Trimming took off 4 bases at V and 5 bases at J, with 12 bases between the two ends. The germline V gene has CDR1 LNHDA and CDR2 SQIVND (reference sequence). The CDR3 totals 15 residues. The DNA of the CDR3 is TGTGCCAGTAGTAGAGGGACGGGAGATAATTCACCCCTCCACTTT. Protein sequence: CASSRGTGDNSPLHF.

Worth noting for this clone: This may be a read error, as it is one base from a much larger clone. This sequence joins TRBV5-5 and TRBJ2-7; TRBD1 matches 7 bases. Unmatched junction bases numbered 3, after V lost 1 base and J lost 2 bases. Germline loops: CDR1 SGHKS, CDR2 YYEKEE (reference sequence). CDR3 length: 14 residues. The CDR3 DNA follows: TGTGCCAGCAGCTTGACAGGGGTCCCCTACGAGCAGTACTTC. Amino acids: CASSLTGVPYEQYF.

The chain couples TRBV4-1 to TRBJ1-3, with a possible D match to TRBD1 (6 bases). CDR3 length: 17 amino acids. Trimming took 0 bases from V and 1 from J, leaving 13 bases between them. The V gene's germline CDR1 is MGHRA and CDR2 YSYEKL. Written as DNA, the CDR3 is TGCGCCAGCAGCCAAGATCGGGTAGGGGGATCTGGAAACACCATATATTTT. As protein: CASSQDRVGGSGNTIYF.

The chain links TRBV6-5 to TRBJ2-1, with TRBD2 matching over 12 bases. Germline V gives CDR1 MNHEY, CDR2 SVGAGI. The CDR3 totals 14 residues. The J segment lost 11 bases and the V segment lost 5 bases, leaving 7 bases of the junction unmatched. CDR3 nucleotide sequence: TGTGCCAGCAGTCCCCAAGGACTAGCGGGGAAGCAGTTCTTC. It yields the protein CASSPQGLAGKQFF.

The rearrangement uses TRBV20-1 and TRBJ1-2; no reliable D call. The CDR3 extends over 11 amino acids. Per the germline V gene, CDR1 is DFQATT and CDR2 is SNEGSKA (reference sequence). The ends were cut back, 6 bases at V and 6 bases at J, with 11 bases in the middle. The CDR3 protein is CSATSEHGYTF. The CDR3 DNA follows: TGCAGTGCCACGAGCGAGCATGGCTACACCTTC.

The genes are TRBV7-3 and TRBJ2-3; the match to TRBD1 covers 7 bases. The ends lost 2 bases at V and 4 bases at J; junction bases unmatched: 3. The germline gives CDR1 SGHTA, CDR2 FQGTGA. This CDR3 has 14 amino acids. This CDR3 is CASSLDRVADTQYF. The CDR3 coding sequence is TGTGCCAGCAGCTTAGACAGGGTGGCAGATACGCAGTATTTT.

This rearrangement joins TRBV5-1 to TRBJ1-2; D possibly corresponds to TRBD1 (5 bases). The V gene's germline CDR1 is SGHRS and CDR2 YFSETQ. V was shortened by 0 bases and J by 1 base, with 7 bases between the two germline ends. CDR3 length: 14 residues. The DNA for the CDR3 is TGCGCCAGCAGCTTGGTGGGGGGTAACTATGGCTACACCTTC. This encodes CASSLVGGNYGYTF.

This rearrangement joins TRBV16 to TRBJ2-5, with D possibly TRBD1 on 7 matching bases. Per germline, CDR1 KGHSY and CDR2 FQNENV. The CDR3 totals 13 residues. Trimming shortened V by 0 bases and J by 7 bases, and 9 bases separated the two germline ends. This chain's CDR3 is CASSQSEGATQYF. CDR3 nucleotides: TGTGCCAGCAGCCAATCGGAGGGGGCGACCCAGTACTTC.

The rearrangement links TRBV5-4 to TRBJ2-1, with TRBD2 matching over 8 bases. This CDR3 region has 14 residues. Trimming cost V 3 bases and J 4 bases; bases outside gene matches: 3. The germline V gene encodes CDR1 SGHNT and CDR2 YYREEE (reference sequence). The chain's CDR3 is CASSSLAGYNEQFF. DNA for the CDR3: TGTGCCAGCAGCTCATTAGCGGGGTACAATGAGCAGTTCTTC.

The CDR3 coding sequence is TGTGCCAGCAGCTTATACAGGGACCTAAACACTGAAGCTTTCTTT. Translation gives CASSLYRDLNTEAFF. The chain employs TRBV7-9 and TRBJ1-1; tentatively, D is TRBD1 (6 bases). V lost 2 bases to trimming and J lost 2 bases, with 12 bases between them. The CDR3 spans 15 residues. Germline assignment: CDR1 SEHNR and CDR2 FQNEAQ (reference sequence).

The J gene is TRBJ1-3, the V gene TRBV11-3; 7 bases line up with TRBD1. This CDR3 spans 15 amino acids. The V and J ends lost 1 base and 3 bases, in that order; junction bases with no gene match: 3. Germline V gene data show CDR1 as SGHNT and CDR2 as YENEEA. CDR3 amino acids: CASSLGGTVGNTIYF. The CDR3 DNA follows: TGTGCCAGCAGCTTAGGTGGGACAGTTGGAAACACCATATATTTT.

The DNA of the CDR3 is TGTGCCAGCAGTGAACCCGTGAGGGAGCAGTTCTTC. Its protein is CASSEPVREQFF. This chain links TRBV2 with TRBJ2-1; D is undetermined. The CDR3 totals 12 residues. Per the germline V gene, CDR1 is SNHLY and CDR2 is FYNNEI. V lost 2 bases, J lost 10 bases, and 9 bases lay in between.

About this clone itself: The germline gene is not matched at one end of the junction; a read error may be the cause. The chain uses TRBV4-1 and TRBJ1-1; 8 nucleotides match TRBD1. Germline V gene sequence: CDR1 MGHRA, CDR2 YSYEKL. This CDR3 has 15 residues. CDR3 region: CASSQDAGGYTETFF. The CDR3 DNA reads as TGCGCCAGCAGCCAAGATGCAGGGGGCTACACTGAAACTTTCTTT.

The chain recombines TRBV7-9 with TRBJ1-3; maybe TRBD1 (5 bases). V lost 5 bases and J lost 3, with 17 bases in between. The germline V gene encodes CDR1 SEHNR and CDR2 FQNEAQ (reference sequence). The CDR3 sequence is 16 residues long. The CDR3 DNA follows: TGTGCCAGCAGCGCAAGGTTAGGGGCATATGGAAACACCATATATTTT. This gives the protein CASSARLGAYGNTIYF.

The CDR3 reads CASSQDHGGGAYIQYF. The CDR3 coding sequence is TGCGCCAGCAGCCAAGATCACGGCGGGGGGGCGTACATTCAGTACTTC. This chain links TRBV4-1 with TRBJ2-4; TRBD2 aligns across 9 bases. CDR1 and CDR2 from the germline V gene are MGHRA and YSYEKL. This CDR3 spans 16 amino acids. The trim removed 0 bases at V and 8 bases at J, leaving 8 bases unmatched.

The chain uses TRBV21-1 and TRBJ2-1; the D call TRBD2 from the table was never checked on the DNA. TRBV21-1 is a documented pseudogene. This CDR3 has 13 amino acids. CDR3 sequence (DNA): TGTGCCAGCAGCAAAGGAGTGGACAATGAGCAGTTCTTC. This sequence encodes CASSKGVDNEQFF.

V gene TRBV3-1 (or the pseudogene TRBV3-2) combines with J gene TRBJ2-7; TRBD1 matches at 9 bases. The CDR3 consists of 15 residues. With 3 bases clipped from V and 5 bases from J, the junction kept 8 bases outside the gene matches. CDR1 and CDR2 from the germline V gene are LGHDT and YNNKEL (reference sequence). The CDR3 is CASSQGTGPQDEQYF. Written as DNA, the CDR3 is TGTGCCAGCAGCCAGGGGACAGGGCCCCAAGACGAGCAGTACTTC.

V is TRBV5-1 and J is TRBJ1-4; possibly TRBD1 for D (6 bases). The germline gives CDR1 SGHRS, CDR2 YFSETQ. V dropped 0 bases and J dropped 8 bases, with 14 bases sitting between them. This CDR3 has 15 amino acids. The CDR3 sequence: CASSLAPGDGEKLFF. The CDR3 region has the DNA TGCGCCAGCAGCTTGGCCCCAGGGGACGGGGAAAAACTGTTTTTT.

The chain recombines TRBV7-9 with TRBJ2-5; 11 bases are shared with TRBD1. Germline CDR1 and CDR2: SEHNR and FQNEAQ (reference sequence). The CDR3 has 15 residues. Trimming cost V 3 bases and J 3 bases; bases outside gene matches: 3. The CDR3 here is CASSFWTGGEETQYF. The CDR3 region has the DNA TGTGCCAGCAGCTTTTGGACAGGGGGCGAAGAGACCCAGTACTTC.

The V gene is TRBV9, the J gene TRBJ2-5; D possibly corresponds to TRBD2 (7 bases). Between the trimmed V and J ends, which lost 1 base and 0 bases, there was a span of 13 bases. The V gene's germline CDR1 is SGDLS and CDR2 YYNGEE. The CDR3 loop spans 16 amino acids. The chain's CDR3 is CASSVYEGGNQETQYF. In DNA form, the CDR3 reads TGTGCCAGCAGCGTATACGAGGGGGGGAACCAAGAGACCCAGTACTTC.

CDR3 protein: CASSRGTANEKLFF. The DNA for the CDR3 is TGTGCCAGCAGCCGGGGGACAGCTAATGAAAAACTGTTTTTT. The genes are TRBV11-2 and TRBJ1-4; TRBD1 agrees at 7 bases. After removal of 5 bases from V and 3 bases from J, the junction contained 3 bases not matched to a gene. The CDR3 contains 14 residues. CDR1 is SGHAT, CDR2 FQNNGV, per germline.

The chain recombines TRBV15 with TRBJ2-7, with a weak D call TRBD2 (5 bases). The V end lost 4 bases, the J end lost 5 bases, and 15 bases lay between the germline ends. In germline, CDR1 is LNHNV, CDR2 YYDKDF (reference sequence). The CDR3 sequence is 14 residues long. The CDR3 protein is CATSTPRGSHEQYF. The CDR3 region has the DNA TGTGCCACCAGCACGCCTCGAGGGAGCCACGAGCAGTACTTC.

The rearrangement links TRBV18 to TRBJ1-2; 7 bases agree with TRBD1. The CDR3 runs to 15 residues. The J segment lost 8 bases and the V segment lost 2 bases, leaving 11 bases of the junction unmatched. Germline values: CDR1 KGHSH, CDR2 LQKENI. In DNA, the CDR3 is TGTGCCAGCTCACCAGCCTCGTCTACAGGGGCCGGCTACACCTTC. The encoded protein is CASSPASSTGAGYTF.

The V and J genes are TRBV6-2 or TRBV6-3 and TRBJ1-1; the D is unclear. Trimming cost V 2 bases and J 6 bases, with 10 bases left between them. Germline loops: CDR1 MNHEY, CDR2 SVGEGT. The CDR3 covers 13 residues. The CDR3 protein is CASSYHLQAEAFF. Here the CDR3 DNA reads TGTGCCAGCAGTTACCACCTTCAGGCTGAAGCTTTCTTT.

This clone has a single count. The chain couples TRBV19 to TRBJ2-3; 7 nucleotides align to TRBD2. Per germline, CDR1 LNHDA and CDR2 SQIVND (reference sequence). CDR3 length equals 14 residues. With V trimmed by 4 bases and J by 4 bases, 5 bases remained unmatched. CDR3 loop: CASSNQRGPDTQYF. In DNA form, the CDR3 reads TGTGCCAGTAGTAACCAGCGGGGCCCAGATACGCAGTATTTT.